This record concerns one T cell receptor (beta chain) sequence. This specimen belongs to a study of blood T cell repertoires in COVID-19. Study overall: Donors in the United States, Italy and Spain gave samples during acute or convalescent COVID-19. T cells, B-cell-depleted T cells, or PBMCs supplied cDNA or gDNA.

In the original workflow: Amplification of reference gene primers was used by the study to estimate nucleated cell counts. Measured with immunoSEQ multiplex PCR; TCRdb has only the in-frame clones, and not every one. Clonal size and the V and J genes are those of that table, whereas D and trimming came from the DNA. This table has 28,000 or so clones, 88% appearing once. Germline V gives CDR1 MNHEY, CDR2 SMNVEV (reference sequence). V was pared by 0 bases and J by 7 bases, with 16 bases of the junction left unmatched. The CDR3 runs to 18 residues. This TCR came from a woman between 45 and 60 years old with active COVID-19. The J gene is TRBJ1-1, the V gene TRBV27; 8 bases fit TRBD1. The sequenced material came from peripheral blood. The CDR3 here is CASSLSGYYGQGESEAFF. CDR3 DNA: TGTGCCAGCAGTTTATCGGGCTATTATGGACAGGGCGAGAGTGAAGCTTTCTTT.